Below are 2 T cell receptor beta chains sequenced from a single sample in a study of Graves' ophthalmopathy and Graves' hyperthyroidism. Beta-chain TCR CDR3 regions were amplified from RNA transcripts. First-round RT-PCR with HTBI primers preceded a second-round multiplex PCR. Using its own MiXCR run on the multiplex PCR reads, TCRdb lists one record per CDR3 protein. The table lists almost 750,000 distinct CDR3 sequences, roughly two fifths of them singletons. The sequencing sample was made of peripheral blood. The receptors were sampled from an adult man with Graves' ophthalmopathy.

V and J are TRBV4-2 and TRBJ1-1; D is undetermined. Trimming took off 0 bases at V and 4 bases at J, with 9 bases between the two ends. This CDR3 is built from 14 residues. Germline CDR1 reads LGHNA; CDR2 reads YNFKEQ. The CDR3 DNA is TGTGCCAGCAGCCAAGAGCGGGGAGGCACTGAAGCTTTCTTT. It is translated as CASSQERGGTEAFF.

This clonotype was observed a few times. The chain couples TRBV20-1 to TRBJ2-7; 11 nucleotides match TRBD2. This CDR3 contains 14 residues. Germline-derived CDR1 and CDR2 are DFQATT and SNEGSKA (reference sequence). With V trimmed by 2 bases and J by 3 bases, 3 bases remained unmatched. The CDR3: CSARLAGGIYEQYF. The CDR3 bases are TGCAGTGCTAGACTAGCGGGAGGAATCTACGAGCAGTACTTC.